This TCR beta chain was sequenced for a study of yellow fever vaccine responses in identical twins (dated by TCRdb to the late 2010s). About the investigation overall: In the study, vaccine-responding T cell clones were precisely tracked in identical twins.

Library creation used RT-PCR. The run used an Illumina HiSeq 2500. TCRdb reworked the public reads: Q25 trimming with fastp, MiXCR clone assembly, productive beta chains retained. Entries that share a CDR3 protein sequence are merged under the most common genes and DNA. The sample profile shows about 1,700 distinct CDR3 sequences; 70% to 90% of them were found once. The ten largest clones represent 6.8% of the sample. Based on the germline V gene, the CDR1 and CDR2 sequences are KGHSH and LQKENI. The CDR3 contains 14 residues, cysteine and phenylalanine counted. The retained sequence is limited to the CDR3, 42 bases, with the frame set at the first base. V drops 3 bases and J drops 8 bases, leaving 14 bases in between. To note about this clonotype: The antigen it recognizes is unknown. No base quality values were provided; no much bigger clone lies one nucleotide off.

The research as a whole found: According to the authors, in identical twins the way T cells responded to vaccination appeared partly convergent and partly personalized.

This clonotype was obtained from a woman aged 18-29 years who received the yellow fever vaccine. Donor details come from another sample of the same person, matched by shared clones. Here the sequenced sample was T cells from blood (PBMCs), unsorted or a sorted subset (not recorded which), taken before or after yellow fever vaccination (not recorded which). The V and J genes are TRBV18 and TRBJ2-4, with a tentative D gene TRBD2 over 5 matching bases. This receptor has the CDR3 CASSPSGSRDIQYF. The nucleotides are TGTGCCAGCTCACCCAGCGGATCACGGGACATTCAGTACTTC.